The following is a T cell receptor (beta chain) sequence with its context. What it binds is not known. An end of the junction does not agree with germline; a read error may underlie this. The data originate from a study of T-cell memory formation after mild COVID-19. Whole-study findings and limits: Those CD4+ clones that contracted were mainly in CM and EM (CD8+ ones in EMRA). Day 15 to 85 contracting clones showed balanced CD4/CD8; later expanders leaned CD4+. There were some responding clones in pre-infection memory, which suggested that cross-reactive memory had joined.

MiXCR, applied by TCRdb to the 5' RACE reads, yields one record per CDR3 protein. Here the sample spans around 470,000 distinct CDR3 sequences, about 20% being singletons. The CDR3 spans 15 residues. Germline V gene lookup returns CDR1 SGHTA and CDR2 FQGNSA. The chain recombines TRBV7-2 with TRBJ2-7, with TRBD1 matching over 8 bases. Sequencing was done on a sample of PBMCs or a T cell subset sorted from them (not recorded which). This receptor was taken from an adult woman who had mild COVID-19 (a few samples of this study predate the infection). Cell type and time point are not known. The CDR3 coding sequence is TGTGCCAGCTGCTTTGGGGACAGGCTCAACTACGAGCAGTACTTC. It codes for CASCFGDRLNYEQYF.